This T cell receptor beta chain was documented in a study of blood T cell repertoires in COVID-19. The CDR3 spans 19 residues. After removal of 0 bases from V and 1 base from J, the junction contained 11 bases not matched to a gene. Profiled with immunoSEQ multiplex PCR; TCRdb holds only in-frame clones, not every one. The sample consists of fewer than 140,000 clones, over 65% of them appearing once. V gene TRBV5-3 combines with J gene TRBJ2-1; 9 bases agree with TRBD2. TRBV5-3 is an ORF, with its function uncertain. The receptor was derived from a man older than 75 with COVID-19, enrolled during active disease. Source material: peripheral blood. CDR3 sequence (DNA): TGTGCCAGAAGCTTGGCCGGAGCGGGAGGAACGTTTTCCTACAATGAGCAGTTCTTC. This sequence encodes CARSLAGAGGTFSYNEQFF.